This T cell receptor (beta chain) comes out of a study of shared clonotypes between healthy human individuals. Study-wide background: A donor's plate count was three for CD4 naive and three for CD4 memory; CD8 naive had two and CD8 memory one. Study-wide results and caveats: Although depth was large, rarefaction showed that sequencing of the sorted subsets was incomplete.

TCRdb's table, derived via immunoSEQ multiplex PCR, lists solely in-frame clones and lacks some. This sample has around 980,000 clones, with approximately 78% found just once. A note on this clone: Antigen specificity is unknown.

All participating donors were Caucasian adults from Nashville, Tennessee. CD4+ cell separation produced CD45RA+ naive and CD45RA-negative memory subsets. The CDR3 loop spans 16 amino acids. Per the germline V gene, CDR1 is SGDLS and CDR2 is YYNGEE. The V gene end was trimmed by 0 bases and the J gene end by 0 bases; junction bases not matched to a gene: 4. The TCR sequence derives from a man aged 18 to 30 in good health. Some clones in this sample may be carry-over from other donors' samples. The sequencing sample was made of memory CD4+ T cells from PBMCs. Subset: CD45RA-negative fraction. The chain uses TRBV9 and TRBJ2-5; TRBD2 matches at 8 bases. Here the CDR3 DNA reads TGTGCCAGCAGCGTAGGGGCTAGCGGGTACCAAGAGACCCAGTACTTC. Its translation: CASSVGASGYQETQYF.